These T cell receptor beta chains were read from a single sample in a study of shared clonotypes between healthy human individuals. The method was immunoSEQ multiplex PCR; TCRdb's version includes in-frame clones alone and lacks a portion of them. The sample holds 850,000 to 1,200,000 clones, around 76% seen once. Sequenced sample: memory CD4+ T cells sorted from blood. The receptors were gathered from a young man in good health. Both conserved end residues are part of each CDR3. A D gene is named only where the DNA matches it firmly. Size is omitted from some rows. Given values are once, few, many or a class for expanded clones.

TRBV7-9	TRBJ2-5	.	.	TGTGCCAGCAGCTTATCATCCGGGCGCGAGACCCAGTACTTC	CASSLSSGRETQYF
TRBV5-4	TRBJ2-2	once	.	TGTGCCAGCAGTTCAGGGGGGGACACCGGGGAGCTGTTTTTT	CASSSGGDTGELFF
TRBV30	TRBJ2-2	.	.	TGTGCCTGGGGAGGGGGACTGTCAACCGGGGAGCTGTTTTTT	CAWGGGLSTGELFF
TRBV11-1	TRBJ2-3	.	.	TGTGCCAGCAGCTTCGGGCTAGTAGATACGCAGTATTTT	CASSFGLVDTQYF
TRBV9	TRBJ1-6	once	.	TGTGCCAGCAGCGTAGAACCCTCGCCCGATTCACCCCTCCACTTT	CASSVEPSPDSPLHF
TRBV7-9	TRBJ2-5	.	.	TGTGCCAGCACCGCAAGTGGGGAGGAGACCCAGTACTTC	CASTASGEETQYF
TRBV30	TRBJ2-7	.	TRBD2	TGTGCCTGGAGTATGAGGGAGGGTAGGGGGTACTTC	CAWSMREGRGYF
TRBV25-1	TRBJ2-7	once	.	TGTGCCAGCAGTGACGGGGGTAGCTCCTACGAGCAGTACTTC	CASSDGGSSYEQYF
TRBV5-1	TRBJ2-3	.	.	TGCGCCAGCAAACGTAGCCCCGGCACAGATACGCAGTATTTT	CASKRSPGTDTQYF
TRBV9	TRBJ1-2	.	.	TGTGCCAGCAGCGTAGGGGCGCGGGGCTATGGCTACACCTTC	CASSVGARGYGYTF
TRBV27	TRBJ1-1	once	.	TGTGCCAGCAGTTTATCCCGCCAGGGAACGATGAACACTGAAGCTTTCTTT	CASSLSRQGTMNTEAFF
TRBV7-9	TRBJ1-6	.	TRBD1	TGTGCCAGCAGCCACGCGGGGGGGACAGGGGGTTCACCCCTCCACTTT	CASSHAGGTGGSPLHF
TRBV19	TRBJ2-3	.	.	TGTGCCAGTAGTTCTCTAGCGTGGCGGGGCACAGATACGCAGTATTTT	CASSSLAWRGTDTQYF
TRBV28	TRBJ1-4	.	TRBD1	TGTGCCAGCAGGAGCAGGGGGCGATGGGAAAAACTGTTTTTT	CASRSRGRWEKLFF
TRBV5-1	TRBJ1-2	.	TRBD1	TGCGCCAGCAGCTTGGAGGCAGGGGGCGGCTATGGCTACACCTTC	CASSLEAGGGYGYTF
TRBV7-8	TRBJ1-3	.	.	TGTGCCAGCAGCTTAGCCTCTGGAAACACCATATATTTT	CASSLASGNTIYF
TRBV7-3	TRBJ2-3	.	.	TGTGCCAGCAGCGCGACGGGCAGGGCAGATACGCAGTATTTT	CASSATGRADTQYF
TRBV4-1	TRBJ2-7	.	.	TGCGCCAGCAGTCAAGGTCCGGGGAGCTCCTACGAGCAGTACTTC	CASSQGPGSSYEQYF